The 16 T cell receptor beta chains in this list originate from one sample, sequenced in a study of radiation and T cells in renal cell carcinoma (dated by TCRdb to 2020 to 2021). The time point label, read with the paper, signifies: blood 2 weeks post-SBRT. The treatment or condition label on this specimen signifies: 15 Gy SBRT to primary tumor, nephrectomy 4 weeks later. Preparation of the library involved the immunoSEQ multiplex PCR assay. TCRdb retrieved this table from immuneACCESS and kept in-frame rearrangements only. Not all clones are present; in checked studies, unresolved V genes account for under half, and no reason is known for the remainder. Recorded for this sample are fewer than 150,000 clones; 88% of them occurred a single time. The ten biggest clones cover 5% to 6.5% of the sample. Sequenced here: blood, sampled from a patient whose treatment included radiotherapy and nephrectomy. The receptors originated from a woman aged 70 to 79 with renal cell carcinoma.

This sequence joins TRBV29-1 and TRBJ1-2; D gene unclear. The V and J ends lost 3 bases and 1 base respectively, with 6 bases between them. This CDR3 is 12 amino acids long. Looked up from germline, CDR1 is SQVTM and CDR2 is ANQGSEA. CDR3 region: CSVDTFNYGYTF. CDR3 nucleotide sequence: TGCAGCGTTGATACCTTTAACTATGGCTACACCTTC.

The chain has TRBV19 and TRBJ2-7; 10 nucleotides match TRBD1. Germline trimming cut 5 bases from V and 4 bases from J; bases unmatched to any gene: 11. This CDR3 has 16 amino acids. From germline, CDR1 is LNHDA and CDR2 SQIVND (reference sequence). CDR3 sequence reads: CASSPRDRGVGYEQYF. CDR3 nucleotides: TGTGCCAGTAGTCCCCGGGACAGGGGAGTGGGGTACGAGCAGTACTTC.

V is TRBV13 and J is TRBJ1-1, with a weak D call TRBD1 (6 bases). Germline CDR1 PRHDT, CDR2 FYEKMQ (reference sequence). The V and J ends lost 0 bases and 1 base respectively, with 12 bases between them. CDR3 size: 16 residues. As DNA, the CDR3 is TGTGCCAGCAGCTTAGGACAGGGTAATCCGAACACTGAAGCTTTCTTT. This codes for CASSLGQGNPNTEAFF.

J is TRBJ1-5 and V is TRBV7-9; 7 bases map to TRBD1. The CDR3 has 13 residues. V lost 5 bases and J lost 7; bases outside the gene matches: 5. Germline CDR1 reads SEHNR; CDR2 reads FQNEAQ (reference sequence). CDR3 amino acids: CASSRQGGQPQHF. CDR3 sequence (DNA): TGTGCCAGCAGCCGCCAGGGGGGACAGCCCCAGCATTTT. Drawing the rest from reference TRBV7-9 and TRBJ1-5, the complete variable domain is DTGVSQNPRHKITKRGQNVTFRCDPISEHNRLYWYRQTLGQGPEFLTYFQNEAQLEKSRLLSDRFSAERPKGSFSTLEIQRTEQGDSAMYLCASSRQGGQPQHFGDGTRLSIL.

This clone was detected a few times. The chain employs TRBV5-1 and TRBJ2-7; 13 positions agree with TRBD2. The J segment lost 5 bases and the V segment lost 0 bases, leaving 8 bases of the junction unmatched. This CDR3 contains 17 residues. Germline values: CDR1 SGHRS, CDR2 YFSETQ. The DNA of the CDR3 is TGCGCCAGCAGCTTGGGACTAGCGGGGGGCTTCCTCGACGAGCAGTACTTC. This encodes CASSLGLAGGFLDEQYF.

This chain links TRBV18 with TRBJ2-7; D assignment may be TRBD1 or TRBD2 (5 bases each). The V end lost 6 bases, the J end lost 1 base, and 22 bases lay between the germline ends. CDR1 KGHSH and CDR2 LQKENI come from the germline V gene. The CDR3 consists of 17 residues. CDR3 residues: CASSSVGERVASYEQYF. The DNA of the CDR3 is TGTGCCAGCTCTTCAGTAGGGGAAAGGGTAGCGTCCTACGAGCAGTACTTC.

The chain carries TRBV7-9 and TRBJ2-2; D not resolved. The ends were cut back, 5 bases at V and 0 bases at J, with 13 bases in the middle. CDR3 size: 16 residues. Germline V gives CDR1 SEHNR, CDR2 FQNEAQ (reference sequence). CDR3 sequence reads: CASSPIARTNTGELFF. The CDR3 DNA follows: TGTGCCAGCAGCCCGATAGCACGCACGAACACCGGGGAGCTGTTTTTT.

The chain is built from TRBV11-1 and TRBJ2-7; TRBD1 aligns across 7 bases. This CDR3 region has 15 residues. CDR1 is SGHAT and CDR2 is FQDESV in the germline V gene (reference sequence). After removal of 5 bases from V and 0 bases from J, the junction contained 7 bases not matched to a gene. The CDR3 DNA is TGTGCCAGCAGCCGATCGACAGGGAGCTCCTACGAGCAGTACTTC. This gives the protein CASSRSTGSSYEQYF.

The V gene is TRBV9, the J gene TRBJ1-1; TRBD1 aligns across 8 bases. This CDR3 has 14 residues. V lost 5 bases to trimming and J lost 0 bases; unmatched junction nucleotides: 3. Germline lookup yields CDR1 SGDLS and CDR2 YYNGEE. This CDR3 reads CASSVTGVNTEAFF. DNA of the CDR3: TGTGCCAGCAGTGTGACAGGGGTGAACACTGAAGCTTTCTTT.

The chain has TRBV6-4 and TRBJ2-1, with TRBD2 identical over 8 bases. With V trimmed by 3 bases and J by 1 base, 5 bases remained unmatched. CDR1 MRHNA and CDR2 SNTAGT come from the germline V gene. The CDR3 has 16 residues. CDR3 in amino acids: CASSESGLGSYNEQFF. CDR3 nucleotide sequence: TGTGCCAGCAGTGAGTCGGGACTAGGGTCCTACAATGAGCAGTTCTTC.

The chain uses TRBV15 and TRBJ2-5, with 10 nucleotides matching TRBD2. The CDR3 runs to 18 residues. The trim removed 5 bases at V and 5 bases at J, leaving 17 bases unmatched. Germline assignment: CDR1 LNHNV and CDR2 YYDKDF (reference sequence). CDR3 sequence: CATSGLWTERGGQETQYF. CDR3 bases: TGTGCCACCAGCGGATTATGGACTGAGCGGGGGGGCCAGGAGACCCAGTACTTC.

The chain carries TRBV7-3 and TRBJ1-2; unclear D gene. V lost 0 bases and J 8 bases, leaving 10 bases between the germline ends. Looked up from germline, CDR1 is SGHTA and CDR2 is FQGTGA. The CDR3 sequence is 13 residues long. The CDR3 here is CASSLTGVGGYTF. The DNA for the CDR3 is TGTGCCAGCAGCTTAACCGGCGTCGGCGGCTACACCTTC.

The chain combines TRBV6-5 with TRBJ2-1; D possibly matches TRBD1 or TRBD2 (5 bases each). The CDR3 runs 14 residues. Per the germline V gene, CDR1 is MNHEY and CDR2 is SVGAGI. The V gene lost 6 bases and the J gene lost 6 bases, with 15 bases spanning the gap. The CDR3 nucleotides read TGTGCCAGCAGCCTACGGGGACCCCCCAATGAGCAGTTCTTC. This translates into CASSLRGPPNEQFF.

This chain links TRBV20-1 with TRBJ1-1; the D gene is possibly TRBD1 (5 bases). V lost 6 bases to trimming and J lost 8 bases, with 13 bases between them. Germline CDR1 and CDR2: DFQATT and SNEGSKA (reference sequence). CDR3 size: 11 residues. The CDR3 loop reads CSANRGGEAFF. CDR3 in DNA: TGCAGTGCGAACCGGGGCGGGGAAGCTTTCTTT.

This rearrangement joins TRBV9 to TRBJ1-2; no firm D call. Germline-derived CDR1 and CDR2 are SGDLS and YYNGEE. With 4 bases removed from V and 5 bases from J, the gap between germline ends came to 15 bases. The CDR3 is 14 residues long. CDR3 loop: CASSPQTKRYGYTF. CDR3 in DNA: TGTGCCAGCAGCCCTCAGACAAAGAGGTATGGCTACACCTTC.

The chain carries TRBV7-6 and TRBJ2-7; TRBD2 matches at 13 bases. The V gene end was trimmed by 5 bases and the J gene end by 2 bases; junction bases not matched to a gene: 3. CDR1 SGHVS and CDR2 FNYEAQ come from the germline V gene. The CDR3 has 15 amino acids. CDR3 region: CASSKTSGGAYEQYF. The CDR3 coding sequence is TGTGCCAGCAGCAAAACTAGCGGGGGGGCCTACGAGCAGTACTTC.